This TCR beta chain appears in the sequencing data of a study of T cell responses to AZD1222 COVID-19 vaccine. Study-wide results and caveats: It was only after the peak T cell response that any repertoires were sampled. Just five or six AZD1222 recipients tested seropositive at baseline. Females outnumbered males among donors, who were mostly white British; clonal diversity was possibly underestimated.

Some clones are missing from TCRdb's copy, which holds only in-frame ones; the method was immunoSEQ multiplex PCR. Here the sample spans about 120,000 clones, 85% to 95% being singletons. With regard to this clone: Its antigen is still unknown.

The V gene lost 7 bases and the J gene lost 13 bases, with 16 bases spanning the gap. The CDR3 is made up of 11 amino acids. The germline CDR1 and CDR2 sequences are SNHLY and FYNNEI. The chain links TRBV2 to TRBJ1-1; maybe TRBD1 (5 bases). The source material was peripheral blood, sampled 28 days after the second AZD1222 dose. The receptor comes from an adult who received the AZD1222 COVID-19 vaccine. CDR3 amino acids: CASIQGRSHFF. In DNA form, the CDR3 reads TGTGCCAGCATTCAGGGACGGTCGCATTTCTTT.